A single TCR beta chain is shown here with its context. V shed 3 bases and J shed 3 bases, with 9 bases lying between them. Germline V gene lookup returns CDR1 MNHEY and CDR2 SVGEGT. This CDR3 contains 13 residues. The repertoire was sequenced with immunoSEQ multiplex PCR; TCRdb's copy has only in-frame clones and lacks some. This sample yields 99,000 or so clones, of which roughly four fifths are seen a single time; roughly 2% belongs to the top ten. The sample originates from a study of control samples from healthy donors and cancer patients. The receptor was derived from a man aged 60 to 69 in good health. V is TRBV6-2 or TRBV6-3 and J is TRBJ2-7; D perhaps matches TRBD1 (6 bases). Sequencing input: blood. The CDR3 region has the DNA TGTGCCAGCAGTTATGGACAGCGCTACGAGCAGTACTTC. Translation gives CASSYGQRYEQYF.